Below are 14 T cell receptor beta chains sequenced from a single sample in a study of CD8+ T cells in alopecia areata. Treatment indicated: oral pan-JAK inhibitor, 5-10 mg twice daily. Sequencing used cDNA as its template, made by extracting RNA and reverse transcribing it. Repertoires were generated with immunoSEQ multiplex PCR, while TCRdb's copy carries only in-frame clones and drops some. Among about 200,000 clones listed, 58% were seen once. The starting material was CD4+ T cells sorted from blood, obtained at week 24, from a patient treated with tofacitinib. The receptor source for this set is a human donor with alopecia areata.

This clone has only a few counts. Within the sample, other DNA sequences also encode this same CDR3. Here the CDR3 reads CSARDSNQPQHF. The CDR3 DNA is TGCAGCGCCCGGGACAGCAATCAGCCCCAGCATTTT. The chain links TRBV29-1 to TRBJ1-5; possibly TRBD1 for D (5 bases). The CDR3 has 12 amino acids. Per germline, CDR1 SQVTM and CDR2 ANQGSEA. Trimming cost V 7 bases and J 1 base, with 8 bases left between them.

V usage is TRBV28 and J usage is TRBJ2-3; 8 nucleotides match TRBD2. Germline-derived CDR1 and CDR2 are MDHEN and SYDVKM. This CDR3 region has 15 residues. J gave up 4 bases and V 8 bases, and 11 bases lay outside the gene matches. The chain's CDR3 is CASGGGSGFADTQYF. CDR3 coding DNA: TGTGCCAGCGGCGGGGGGAGCGGTTTCGCAGATACGCAGTATTTT.

The chain employs TRBV30 and TRBJ2-3; 7 nucleotides match TRBD2. Looked up from germline, CDR1 is GTSNPN and CDR2 is SVGIG (reference sequence). The CDR3 sequence is 15 residues long. V was clipped by 0 bases and J by 4 bases; unmatched bases: 7. Written as DNA, the CDR3 is TGTGCCTGGAGTGTCAAGGCGGGAGTGGCAGATACGCAGTATTTT. Its protein product is CAWSVKAGVADTQYF.

Here the CDR3 reads CASSGTSGNQPQHF. CDR3 in DNA: TGTGCCAGTAGTGGGACATCGGGCAATCAGCCCCAGCATTTT. The chain joins TRBV19 to TRBJ1-5; D is possibly TRBD1 (6 bases). The CDR3 has 14 residues. V lost 5 bases and J 2 bases, leaving 10 bases between the germline ends. The germline CDR1 and CDR2 sequences are LNHDA and SQIVND (reference sequence).

This clone was picked up one time. The rearrangement uses TRBV5-6 and TRBJ2-7; no reliable D call. The V end lost 2 bases, the J end lost 4 bases, and 10 bases lay between the germline ends. The CDR3 runs 13 residues. Germline-derived CDR1 and CDR2 are SGHDT and YYEEEE. Written as DNA, the CDR3 is TGTGCCAGCAGCTTTTCGACGAATTACGAGCAGTACTTC. Translating it yields CASSFSTNYEQYF. The full variable domain, rest sourced from reference TRBV5-6 and TRBJ2-7, is DAGVTQSPTHLIKTRGQQVTLRCSPKSGHDTVSWYQQALGQGPQFIFQYYEEEERQRGNFPDRFSGHQFPNYSSELNVNALLLGDSALYLCASSFSTNYEQYFGPGTRLTVT.

The CDR3 coding sequence is TGTGCCAGCAGCTTAGCGCCGACGGTCAATCAGCCCCAGCATTTT. This sequence encodes CASSLAPTVNQPQHF. The rearrangement joins TRBV7-8 to TRBJ1-5; no reliable D call. This CDR3 spans 15 amino acids. CDR1 and CDR2 from the germline V gene are SGHVS and FQNEAQ. The V end lost 0 bases, the J end lost 3 bases, and 9 bases lay between the germline ends.

This clone showed up just a few times. The chain couples TRBV28 to TRBJ1-2; no definite D call. CDR1 is MDHEN, CDR2 SYDVKM, per germline. The CDR3 length is 11 residues. The V end lost 8 bases, the J end lost 4 bases, and 8 bases lay between the germline ends. Here the CDR3 reads CASWEGYGYTF. The CDR3 nucleotides read TGTGCCAGCTGGGAGGGCTATGGCTACACCTTC.

This clone has just a few counts. The rearrangement uses TRBV10-3 and TRBJ1-2; unclear D gene. The V and J ends lost 8 bases and 5 bases respectively, with 12 bases between them. The V gene's germline CDR1 is ENHRY and CDR2 SYGVKD. The CDR3 runs to 12 residues. As DNA, the CDR3 is TGTGCCATCTCTCCAGTGGGATATGGCTACACCTTC. Its translation is CAISPVGYGYTF.

The gene calls are TRBV21-1 and TRBJ2-2; TRBD1 was called by the table and not checked on the DNA. TRBV21-1 is given as a pseudogene. The CDR3 has 14 amino acids. CDR3 sequence reads: CASSTFDRARELFF. For the CDR3, the DNA is TGTGCCAGCAGCACATTCGACAGGGCCAGGGAGCTGTTTTTT.

At least ten counts were recorded for this clone. The chain carries TRBV6-6 and TRBJ1-1; D may be TRBD1 (5 bases). The CDR3 extends over 13 amino acids. With 11 bases removed from V and 2 bases from J, the gap between germline ends came to 15 bases. The germline V gene has CDR1 MNHNY and CDR2 SVGAGI (reference sequence). The CDR3 DNA reads TGTGCCTCTTACCAGGGTATCAACACTGAAGCTTTCTTT. Encoded protein: CASYQGINTEAFF.

This rearrangement joins TRBV6-5 to TRBJ2-1; 9 bases align to TRBD2. With 7 bases clipped from V and 7 bases from J, the junction kept 8 bases outside the gene matches. Germline V lookup: CDR1 MNHEY, CDR2 SVGAGI. The CDR3 totals 14 residues. CDR3 amino acids: CASIYWLAGNEQFF. As DNA, the CDR3 is TGTGCCAGCATCTACTGGCTAGCGGGGAATGAGCAGTTCTTC.

This clone showed up just a few times. The chain recombines TRBV2 with TRBJ2-3; 9 nucleotides agree with TRBD1. This CDR3 is built from 15 residues. Germline trimming cut 6 bases from V and 1 base from J; bases unmatched to any gene: 5. Germline CDR1 is SNHLY and CDR2 is FYNNEI. CDR3 in amino acids: CASRPDRGGTDTQYF. The CDR3 DNA reads TGTGCCAGCAGACCGGACAGGGGAGGCACAGATACGCAGTATTTT.

This clone has a count of ten or more. The V call is TRBV15, the J call TRBJ1-1; unclear D gene. V shed 3 bases and J shed 3 bases, with 11 bases lying between them. Germline V gene lookup returns CDR1 LNHNV and CDR2 YYDKDF (reference sequence). The CDR3 is made up of 14 amino acids. For the CDR3, the DNA is TGTGCCACCAGCAGGGCCTCCACCGACACTGAAGCTTTCTTT. Translation gives CATSRASTDTEAFF.

This clone has just a few counts. The CDR3 DNA reads TGCAGCGTTGAAGACGAACGCTCCTACGAGCAGTACTTC. This sequence encodes CSVEDERSYEQYF. J is TRBJ2-7 and V is TRBV29-1; no clear D gene. Germline V gene sequence: CDR1 SQVTM, CDR2 ANQGSEA. This CDR3 comprises 13 residues. The V end lost 0 bases, the J end lost 0 bases, and 6 bases lay between the germline ends.